The 3 T cell receptor beta chains below all came from one sample that was sequenced in a study of PD-L1 blockade in urothelial cancer. Stated time point: pretreatment peripheral blood. Measured with immunoSEQ multiplex PCR; TCRdb has only the in-frame clones, and not every one. This sample has tens of thousands of clones; approximately 83% occur once, and the top ten carry around 14%. The specimen comprised PBMCs, sampled around atezolizumab (anti-PD-L1) treatment. These receptor sequences come from a man aged 55 to 69 with urothelial cancer.

The CDR3 DNA reads as TGCAGTGGAACCAGGGAGACCCAGTACTTC. Its translation is CSGTRETQYF. The chain employs TRBV20-1 and TRBJ2-5; D unresolved. Germline loops: CDR1 DFQATT, CDR2 SNEGSKA (reference sequence). The CDR3 runs to 10 residues. V was cut by 7 bases and J by 5 bases, with 8 bases left in between.

The V call is TRBV7-9, the J call TRBJ2-3; D is ambiguous. The CDR3 runs to 13 residues. The V gene's germline CDR1 is SEHNR and CDR2 FQNEAQ (reference sequence). The ends were cut back, 4 bases at V and 1 base at J, with 6 bases in the middle. The CDR3 here is CASSSEGTDTQYF. In nucleotides, the CDR3 is TGTGCCAGCAGCTCTGAGGGCACAGATACGCAGTATTTT.

V and J are TRBV2 and TRBJ2-1; 7 bases are a match to TRBD2. V was clipped by 7 bases and J by 9 bases; unmatched bases: 9. This CDR3 has 13 amino acids. Germline lookup yields CDR1 SNHLY and CDR2 FYNNEI. CDR3 DNA: TGTGCCAGCACCCTGACTAGCAGAGTTGAGCAGTTCTTC. This codes for CASTLTSRVEQFF. The full variable domain, its missing parts supplied by reference TRBV2 and TRBJ2-1, is EPEVTQTPSHQVTQMGQEVILRCVPISNHLYFYWYRQILGQKVEFLVSFYNNEISEKSEIFDDQFSVERPDGSNFTLKIRSTKLEDSAMYFCASTLTSRVEQFFGPGTRLTVL.